Following are 19 T cell receptor beta chains from one sample sequenced in a study of blood T cells in healthy people across ages. A second roughly 7 to 11 cycle PCR used barcoded and J-beta primers. In TCRdb, the 5' RACE reads were re-called with MiXCR into one record per CDR3 protein. The table records about 830,000 distinct CDR3 sequences, roughly 60% of them present only once. Sequencing was performed on blood. Receptors originate from a man aged 25-40 years in good health.

The rearrangement links TRBV20-1 to TRBJ2-1; D uncertain. The DNA end is a closer match to TRBJ2-7, so the J assignment may be wrong. This CDR3 contains 13 residues. The germline gives CDR1 DFQATT, CDR2 SNEGSKA (reference sequence). DNA of the CDR3: TGCAGTGCTAGCGCTATCTCCTACAATGAGCAGTACTTC. As protein: CSASAISYNEQYF.

The rearrangement links TRBV20-1 to TRBJ1-1; 8 nucleotides line up with TRBD1. Germline V gene data show CDR1 as DFQATT and CDR2 as SNEGSKA (reference sequence). The CDR3 spans 18 residues. The trim removed 0 bases at V and 2 bases at J, leaving 14 bases unmatched. CDR3 sequence (DNA): TGCAGTGCTAGAGATAACGAACAGGGGGGACACATTAACACTGAAGCTTTCTTT. It specifies CSARDNEQGGHINTEAFF.

As for this clonotype: Mismatch with germline at one junction end may stem from a read error. The chain employs TRBV7-2 and TRBJ1-2; TRBD1 matches 7 bases. The length of the CDR3 is 16 residues. CDR1 and CDR2 (germline): SGHTA, FQGNSA. In nucleotides, the CDR3 is TGTGCCAGCAGCTTAGCTCACAGGGGAACTAACTATGGCAACACCTTC. It is translated as CASSLAHRGTNYGNTF. Based on the CDR3 plus reference TRBV7-2 and TRBJ1-2, the full variable domain is GAGVSQSPSNKVTEKGKDVELRCDPISGHTALYWYRQSLGQGLEFLIYFQGNSAPDKSGLPSDRFSAERTGGSVSTLTIQRTQQEDSAVYLCASSLAHRGTNYGNTFGSGTRLTVV.

The chain recombines TRBV20-1 with TRBJ2-5; 7 nucleotides align to TRBD2. The DNA end is more similar to TRBJ2-7, so the J call may be wrong. CDR3 length equals 15 residues. CDR1 and CDR2 from the germline V gene are DFQATT and SNEGSKA (reference sequence). This chain's CDR3 is CSARDPVGGKGEQYF. Written as DNA, the CDR3 is TGCAGTGCTAGAGATCCTGTCGGGGGGAAAGGCGAGCAGTACTTC.

As regards this clonotype: At one end, the junction sequence differs from germline, possibly due to a read error. This CDR3 reads CASSRNPLYEQFF. CDR3 coding DNA: TGTGCCAGCAGCCGGAATCCCCTCTATGAGCAGTTTTTC. This rearrangement joins TRBV11-2 to TRBJ2-1; D gene uncertain. The germline gives CDR1 SGHAT, CDR2 FQNNGV. There are 13 residues in the CDR3.

This chain joins TRBV20-1 and TRBJ2-1, with D tentatively TRBD1 (5 bases). In germline, CDR1 is DFQATT, CDR2 SNEGSKA (reference sequence). The CDR3 runs 14 residues. Trimming pared 4 bases from V and 6 bases from J, leaving 16 bases between. CDR3 DNA: TGCAGTGCTATCAACAGGCCCTCTTCCAATGAGCAGTTCTTC. Translating gives CSAINRPSSNEQFF.

The sample holds a few counts of this clonotype. This chain joins TRBV9 and TRBJ2-3; a weak D match, TRBD2 (5 bases). The CDR3 has 16 residues. Trimming pared 4 bases from V and 2 bases from J, leaving 17 bases between. CDR1 SGDLS and CDR2 YYNGEE come from the germline V gene. The CDR3 protein is CASSPPERLYTDTQYF. CDR3 coding DNA: TGTGCCAGCAGCCCCCCCGAGCGGCTATACACAGATACGCAGTATTTT.

The chain combines TRBV12-3 or TRBV12-4 with TRBJ1-5; TRBD1 is a possible D gene (5 bases). The CDR3 loop spans 12 amino acids. V was shortened by 6 bases and J by 6 bases, with 9 bases between the two germline ends. CDR3 sequence: CASRGGIQPQHF. CDR3 DNA sequence: TGTGCCAGCAGGGGGGGGATTCAGCCCCAGCATTTT.

This clonotype occurred many times. This chain joins TRBV7-2 and TRBJ2-5, with 12 bases that match TRBD2. The CDR3 contains 17 residues. Germline-derived CDR1 and CDR2 are SGHTA and FQGNSA. J gave up 2 bases and V 6 bases, and 10 bases lay outside the gene matches. The CDR3 sequence is CASSLGGLAGRQETQYF. The CDR3 DNA reads as TGTGCCAGCAGTCTAGGAGGACTAGCGGGGCGGCAAGAGACCCAGTACTTC.

This chain links TRBV3-1 with TRBJ2-5, with TRBD1 identical over 7 bases. The germline V gene encodes CDR1 LGHDT and CDR2 YNNKEL (reference sequence). After removal of 8 bases from V and 3 bases from J, the junction contained 9 bases not matched to a gene. The CDR3 consists of 14 residues. CDR3 amino acids: CASHNRGGEETQYF. CDR3 coding DNA: TGTGCCAGCCACAACAGGGGTGGTGAAGAGACCCAGTACTTC.

The chain employs TRBV7-8 and TRBJ2-1, with 9 bases lining up with TRBD2. The CDR3 has 17 amino acids. Trimming cost V 1 base and J 5 bases; bases outside gene matches: 9. The germline CDR1 and CDR2 sequences are SGHVS and FQNEAQ. In DNA form, the CDR3 reads TGTGCCAGCAGCTTAGGGATCTCGCTAGCGGGGAACAATGAGCAGTTCTTC. Protein sequence: CASSLGISLAGNNEQFF.

The chain employs TRBV6-5 and TRBJ2-3, with 12 bases aligning to TRBD2. V shed 5 bases and J 4 bases; nucleotides not matched to a gene: 7. Looked up from germline, CDR1 is MNHEY and CDR2 is SVGAGI. This CDR3 region has 16 residues. The CDR3 coding sequence is TGTGCCAGCAGTCGGACTAGCGGGGCTCCGCCAGATACGCAGTATTTT. The encoded protein is CASSRTSGAPPDTQYF.

This clonotype was seen a few times. The chain is built from TRBV9 and TRBJ2-1; the match to TRBD1 covers 7 bases. The V gene end was trimmed by 0 bases and the J gene end by 3 bases; junction bases not matched to a gene: 3. This CDR3 contains 15 residues. Germline assignment: CDR1 SGDLS and CDR2 YYNGEE. The DNA of the CDR3 is TGTGCCAGCAGCGTAGCGGGGACAGTCTACAATGAGCAGTTCTTC. Its translation is CASSVAGTVYNEQFF.

This clonotype was found a few times. V is TRBV7-2 and J is TRBJ2-4, with D tentatively TRBD1 or TRBD2 (5 bases each). This CDR3 is built from 12 residues. Looked up from germline, CDR1 is SGHTA and CDR2 is FQGNSA. V lost 1 base and J lost 13, with 11 bases in between. CDR3 nucleotides: TGTGCCAGCAGCTTAGGGGACGGGGAGCAGTACTTC. This codes for CASSLGDGEQYF.

Points on this clonotype: One junction end disagrees with the germline gene, perhaps due to a read error. The chain joins TRBV9 to TRBJ2-3, with a possible D match to TRBD1 (5 bases). Per germline, CDR1 SGDLS and CDR2 YYNGEE. This CDR3 is built from 15 residues. The CDR3 sequence: CAGSVEQASTDTQYF. The CDR3 nucleotides are TGTGCCGGCAGCGTAGAACAGGCTAGCACAGATACGCAGTATTTT.

This chain uses TRBV20-1 with TRBJ1-1; D is undetermined. This CDR3 has 11 residues. In germline, CDR1 is DFQATT, CDR2 SNEGSKA (reference sequence). Trimming cost V 3 bases and J 1 base, with 3 bases left between them. The CDR3 nucleotides are TGCAGTGCTAGCGGGAACACTGAAGCTTTCTTT. This codes for CSASGNTEAFF.

This clonotype was detected only once. The chain links TRBV12-3 or TRBV12-4 to TRBJ2-3, with 10 positions matching TRBD2. The CDR3 is 16 residues long. V shed 5 bases, J shed 0 bases, and the junction held 5 bases outside the gene matches. This CDR3 reads CASSLTSGPSTDTQYF. DNA for the CDR3: TGTGCCAGCAGTCTGACTAGCGGGCCTAGCACAGATACGCAGTATTTT.

The gene calls are TRBV4-2 and TRBJ2-5, with 9 bases aligning to TRBD2. This CDR3 has 17 amino acids. V dropped 1 base and J dropped 11; count of bases not matched to a gene: 17. CDR1 is LGHNA, CDR2 YNFKEQ, per germline. In DNA, the CDR3 is TGTGCCAGCAGCCAAGTTGTGCCTAGCGGGGTGAACAATGAGCAGTACTTC. Protein sequence: CASSQVVPSGVNNEQYF.

The genes are TRBV9 and TRBJ1-2; D gene unclear. With 3 bases removed from V and 0 bases from J, the gap between germline ends came to 12 bases. The CDR3 is made up of 15 amino acids. Per germline, CDR1 SGDLS and CDR2 YYNGEE. The CDR3 region is CASSGRGGTNYGYTF. CDR3 nucleotide sequence: TGTGCCAGCAGCGGCCGGGGAGGGACTAACTATGGCTACACCTTC.